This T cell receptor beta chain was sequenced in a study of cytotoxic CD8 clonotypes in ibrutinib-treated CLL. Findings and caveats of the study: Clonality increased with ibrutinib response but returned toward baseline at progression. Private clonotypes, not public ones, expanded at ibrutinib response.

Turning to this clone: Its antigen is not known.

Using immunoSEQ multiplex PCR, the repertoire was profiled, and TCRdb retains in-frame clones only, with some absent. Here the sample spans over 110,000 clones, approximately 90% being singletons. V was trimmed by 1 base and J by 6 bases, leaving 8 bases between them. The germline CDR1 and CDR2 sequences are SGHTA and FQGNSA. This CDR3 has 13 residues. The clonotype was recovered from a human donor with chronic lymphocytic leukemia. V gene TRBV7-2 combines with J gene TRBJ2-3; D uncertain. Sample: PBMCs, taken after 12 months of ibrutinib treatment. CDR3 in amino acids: CASSLEPADTQYF. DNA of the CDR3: TGTGCCAGCAGCTTAGAACCTGCCGATACGCAGTATTTT.